These 18 T cell receptor beta chains were all obtained from the same sample, sequenced in a study of T-cell memory formation after mild COVID-19. TCRdb redid the calling of the 5' RACE reads with MiXCR, one entry per CDR3 protein. The repertoire holds about half a million distinct CDR3 sequences, with 15% to 20% as singletons. Sample: PBMCs or a T cell subset sorted from them (not recorded which). The receptor set was obtained from an adult woman who had mild COVID-19 (a few samples of this study predate the infection). Cell type and time point are not known.

This clonotype was seen once. The rearrangement uses TRBV2 and TRBJ2-5, with D perhaps matching TRBD1 (5 bases). CDR3 length equals 14 residues. CDR1 and CDR2 (germline): SNHLY, FYNNEI. V gave up 3 bases and J gave up 4 bases, with 12 bases separating them. CDR3 sequence: CASSDGRGGETQYF. The CDR3 bases are TGTGCCAGCAGTGATGGTAGGGGCGGAGAGACCCAGTACTTC.

This clonotype was detected a few times. The CDR3 region has the DNA TGTGCCAGCAGCTTAATGGGTCCGGGTGAGCAGTTCTTC. It translates to CASSLMGPGEQFF. This chain joins TRBV7-3 and TRBJ2-1; D is uncertain. V was shortened by 1 base and J by 9 bases, with 10 bases between the two germline ends. From germline, CDR1 is SGHTA and CDR2 FQGTGA. The length of the CDR3 is 13 residues.

There are a few counts of this clonotype. Here the CDR3 reads CASSHTGTHYNEQFF. The CDR3 nucleotides are TGTGCCAGCAGCCATACAGGGACCCATTACAATGAGCAGTTCTTC. The chain uses TRBV5-4 and TRBJ2-1, with D tentatively TRBD1 (6 bases). This CDR3 spans 15 amino acids. The V gene lost 4 bases and the J gene lost 4 bases, with 15 bases spanning the gap. The germline gives CDR1 SGHNT, CDR2 YYREEE (reference sequence).

The chain has TRBV4-1 and TRBJ1-5; maybe TRBD1 (5 bases). V was cut by 1 base and J by 5 bases, with 12 bases left in between. The CDR3 sequence is 15 residues long. Germline CDR1 reads MGHRA; CDR2 reads YSYEKL. The CDR3 DNA follows: TGCGCCAGCAGCCAAGGGGTGACAGCCGATCAGCCCCAGCATTTT. It is translated as CASSQGVTADQPQHF.

Here the CDR3 DNA reads TGTGCCAGCAGCGCCCTACTAGCGGGAGATGAGCAGTTCTTC. It codes for CASSALLAGDEQFF. The J gene is TRBJ2-1, the V gene TRBV7-3, with TRBD2 matching over 11 bases. Germline CDR1 SGHTA, CDR2 FQGTGA. CDR3 length: 14 residues. V gave up 5 bases and J gave up 8 bases; unmatched junction bases: 5.

In its sample, this clonotype was seen a few times. CDR3 nucleotide sequence: TGTGCCAGCAGACCGGGACAGGGGCTAACCGGGGAGCTGTTTTTT. Amino acid sequence: CASRPGQGLTGELFF. The chain employs TRBV12-3 or TRBV12-4 and TRBJ2-2, with TRBD1 matching 10 bases. Trimming cost V 6 bases and J 5 bases; bases outside gene matches: 6. The CDR3 consists of 15 residues.

This clonotype was seen only a few times. The J gene is TRBJ1-1, the V gene TRBV12-3 or TRBV12-4; no definite D call. The CDR3 loop spans 14 amino acids. The V end was cut by 7 bases, the J end by 1 base, with 13 bases between. Written as DNA, the CDR3 is TGTGCCAGCACCAGGCTACGGGAGAACACTGAAGCTTTCTTT. Translation gives CASTRLRENTEAFF.

This clonotype was counted ten times or more. This rearrangement joins TRBV12-3 or TRBV12-4 to TRBJ2-7; D call uncertain. Trimming removed 1 base at V and 0 bases at J, with 7 bases between. This CDR3 has 14 residues. The CDR3 protein is CASSLGAASYEQYF. DNA for the CDR3: TGTGCCAGCAGTTTAGGCGCAGCCTCCTACGAGCAGTACTTC.

The V and J genes are TRBV3-1 and TRBJ1-2; no reliable D call. The V gene lost 2 bases and the J gene lost 4 bases, with 14 bases spanning the gap. The CDR3 is 15 amino acids. The germline CDR1 and CDR2 sequences are LGHDT and YNNKEL (reference sequence). This CDR3 is CASSQRAGVGYGYTF. In nucleotides, the CDR3 is TGTGCCAGCAGCCAACGGGCAGGTGTTGGCTATGGCTACACCTTC.

V and J are TRBV24-1 and TRBJ2-3; D is undetermined. Germline V gene lookup returns CDR1 KGHDR and CDR2 SFDVKD. This CDR3 has 15 residues. V was cut by 4 bases and J by 6 bases, with 16 bases left in between. CDR3 nucleotides: TGTGCCACCAGTGACCCTAGAAAACCTAGGGATACGCAGTATTTT. Protein: CATSDPRKPRDTQYF.

This clonotype was counted ten times or more. This chain uses TRBV29-1 with TRBJ1-1; D is uncertain. The CDR3 is made up of 13 amino acids. Germline V gives CDR1 SQVTM, CDR2 ANQGSEA. Trimming removed 6 bases from V and 2 bases from J, with 13 bases in between. CDR3 loop: CSVQENPNTEAFF. The CDR3 DNA follows: TGCAGCGTCCAGGAGAACCCAAACACTGAAGCTTTCTTT.

This clonotype has ten or more counts. The rearrangement links TRBV7-9 to TRBJ2-3; no firm D call. CDR3 size: 15 residues. CDR1 SEHNR and CDR2 FQNEAQ come from the germline V gene (reference sequence). Trimming left V 4 bases short and J 1 base short, with 12 bases between. The CDR3 sequence: CASSSQSFGTDTQYF. The CDR3 DNA reads as TGTGCCAGCAGCTCTCAGTCCTTCGGCACAGATACGCAGTATTTT.

There are a few counts of this clonotype. This rearrangement joins TRBV9 to TRBJ1-2; D is ambiguous. The ends were cut back, 0 bases at V and 5 bases at J, with 11 bases in the middle. The CDR3 sequence is 14 residues long. CDR1 and CDR2 from the germline V gene are SGDLS and YYNGEE. CDR3 sequence: CASSVVGKAYGYTF. CDR3 DNA: TGTGCCAGCAGCGTAGTGGGGAAAGCGTATGGCTACACCTTC.

J is TRBJ1-1 and V is TRBV3-1; possibly TRBD1 for D (5 bases). CDR1 is LGHDT, CDR2 YNNKEL, per germline (reference sequence). The CDR3 sequence is 16 residues long. V shed 3 bases and J shed 8 bases, with 22 bases lying between them. The CDR3 loop is CASSHRRDATRREAFF. CDR3 DNA sequence: TGTGCCAGCAGCCACCGCCGGGACGCGACGAGACGAGAAGCTTTCTTT.

V usage is TRBV20-1 and J usage is TRBJ2-7, with TRBD1 matching over 7 bases. CDR3 length equals 14 residues. The germline V gene encodes CDR1 DFQATT and CDR2 SNEGSKA (reference sequence). V trimming: 5 bases; J trimming: 3 bases; junction bases outside the gene matches: 10. This CDR3 reads CSAGPRGINYEQYF. DNA for the CDR3: TGCAGTGCTGGGCCCAGGGGGATAAACTACGAGCAGTACTTC.

The chain carries TRBV6-2 or TRBV6-3 and TRBJ2-7; no definite D call. Trimming took 0 bases from V and 3 from J, leaving 18 bases between them. The CDR3 extends over 17 amino acids. Germline assignment: CDR1 MNHEY and CDR2 SVGEGT. CDR3 region: CASSYSTKKISFYEQYF. CDR3 bases: TGTGCCAGCAGTTACTCGACAAAGAAAATCTCCTTCTACGAGCAGTACTTC.

The chain carries TRBV7-2 and TRBJ1-1; 9 bases agree with TRBD1. Germline V gene data show CDR1 as SGHTA and CDR2 as FQGNSA. The CDR3 extends over 16 amino acids. The V gene end was trimmed by 2 bases and the J gene end by 6 bases; junction bases not matched to a gene: 10. CDR3 coding DNA: TGTGCCAGCAGCTTAACAGGGGGCGACTTAACATCTGAAGCTTTCTTT. It codes for CASSLTGGDLTSEAFF.

The chain has TRBV13 and TRBJ2-5, with 7 nucleotides matching TRBD2. CDR3 size: 16 residues. Germline V CDR1 and CDR2: PRHDT, FYEKMQ (reference sequence). V dropped 5 bases and J dropped 5; count of bases not matched to a gene: 14. CDR3 DNA: TGTGCCAGCAGCCAGGATTGGGGGGGTCTGGCGGAGACCCAGTACTTC. Translation gives CASSQDWGGLAETQYF.